Included here is one TCR beta chain sequence, with context. What it binds is not known. This CDR3 is built from 16 residues. Trimming cost V 4 bases and J 0 bases; bases outside gene matches: 1. Looked up from germline, CDR1 is KGHSH and CDR2 is LQKENI. The data were obtained in a study of cytomegalovirus exposure and HLA in healthy donors. Overall study results and limits: In a later analysis, TCR beta V- and J-gene trimming showed a link to a missense DCLRE1C variant.

The PCR ran on 60 Vbeta and 13 Jbeta primers. Assay used: immunoSEQ multiplex PCR; TCRdb lists only in-frame clones, some missing. Found here are about 94,000 clones, over 60% of them singletons; the top ten hold 3.9%. This receptor was identified in a man aged 30-40 years in good health and CMV-seronegative. V usage is TRBV18 and J usage is TRBJ2-1, with 12 positions matching TRBD2. Sample: PBMCs. Here the CDR3 DNA reads TGTGCCAGCTCACTGACTAGCGGGGGCTCCTACAATGAGCAGTTCTTC. Encoded protein: CASSLTSGGSYNEQFF.